This TCR beta chain was observed in a study of T cell repertoires in cytomegalovirus infection. As for the study in general: From public TCR beta signatures came an indication of both CMV infection and matching HLA type.

Concerning this clonotype: The target antigen is unknown.

TCRdb fed the reads into MiXCR, producing one record per CDR3 protein. The sample records approximately 1,000,000 distinct CDR3 sequences, approximately 31% being singletons. There are 13 residues in the CDR3. The ends were cut back, 5 bases at V and 6 bases at J, with 11 bases in the middle. The chain carries TRBV12-3 or TRBV12-4 and TRBJ1-5, with D unclear. Sequenced material: cultured CD8+ T cells from PBMCs, taken from culture after CMV antigen stimulation. This receptor was identified in a human donor in good health (CMV status not recorded). Some clones in this sample may be carry-over from other donors' samples. The CDR3 nucleotides are TGTGCCAGCAGTCCCCCCAACGGTCAGCCCCAGCATTTT. Protein product: CASSPPNGQPQHF.